This entry lists 19 T cell receptor beta chains sequenced from one sample in a study of technical replicates of blood from several donors. Sequencing used immunoSEQ multiplex PCR; TCRdb keeps in-frame clones, though not all of them. There are 73,000 or so clones in the sample; around 90% occur only once, and approximately 0.25% lies in the top ten. Source material: T cells isolated from PBMCs. Receptor source: a human donor in good health.

This chain connects TRBV10-3 to TRBJ1-1, with D perhaps matching TRBD1 (6 bases). The V end lost 4 bases, the J end lost 5 bases, and 17 bases lay between the germline ends. This CDR3 spans 15 amino acids. The germline V gene has CDR1 ENHRY and CDR2 SYGVKD. The CDR3 nucleotides read TGTGCCATCAGTGGACAGGTCCATTTGGGAACTGAAGCTTTCTTT. This encodes CAISGQVHLGTEAFF.

The chain is built from TRBV11-3 and TRBJ1-2; D is possibly TRBD1 (6 bases). This CDR3 has 11 amino acids. Looked up from germline, CDR1 is SGHNT and CDR2 is YENEEA. The V and J ends lost 4 bases and 10 bases respectively, with 10 bases between them. The CDR3 DNA sequence: TGTGCCAGCAGCTCACAGGGAACCTACACCTTC. Protein product: CASSSQGTYTF. The full variable domain, in which reference TRBV11-3 and TRBJ1-2 provide the parts outside the CDR3, is EAGVVQSPRYKIIEKKQPVAFWCNPISGHNTLYWYLQNLGQGPELLIRYENEEAVDDSQLPKDRFSAERLKGVDSTLKIQPAELGDSAVYLCASSSQGTYTFGSGTRLTVV.

V usage is TRBV6-5 and J usage is TRBJ1-2; TRBD1 matches 7 bases. Germline lookup yields CDR1 MNHEY and CDR2 SVGAGI. The V segment lost 6 bases and the J segment 4 bases; nucleotides outside the gene matches: 2. The CDR3 has 12 residues. CDR3 region: CASRGQLYGYTF. In nucleotides, the CDR3 is TGTGCCAGCAGGGGACAGCTCTATGGCTACACCTTC.

V is TRBV1 and J is TRBJ2-7; the table names TRBD2, a call not compared with the DNA. TRBV1 is listed as a pseudogene. The length of the CDR3 is 15 residues. CDR3 residues: CTSSPDGGSLYEQYF. The CDR3, as DNA: TGCACCAGCAGCCCTGATGGCGGGAGTCTCTACGAGCAGTACTTC.

The rearrangement uses TRBV7-9 and TRBJ2-7; D might be TRBD1 (7 bases). The germline V gene encodes CDR1 SEHNR and CDR2 FQNEAQ (reference sequence). Trimming removed 5 bases from V and 7 bases from J, with 21 bases in between. The CDR3 totals 15 residues. The CDR3 DNA reads TGTGCCAGCAGCCCGAAGACAGGGAGGAAATATGAGCAGTACTTC. It yields the protein CASSPKTGRKYEQYF.

This chain joins TRBV7-2 and TRBJ1-5, with a weak D call TRBD1 (6 bases). Germline assignment: CDR1 SGHTA and CDR2 FQGNSA. V lost 4 bases and J 6 bases, leaving 16 bases between the germline ends. This CDR3 region has 15 residues. The CDR3 spells CASSSLTGPGQPQHF. The CDR3 region has the DNA TGTGCCAGCAGCTCTCTCACAGGGCCCGGTCAGCCCCAGCATTTT.

This clone has a single count. The chain recombines TRBV9 with TRBJ2-3; D possibly corresponds to TRBD1 (6 bases). V lost 0 bases, J lost 3 bases, and 14 bases lay in between. Germline V gene data show CDR1 as SGDLS and CDR2 as YYNGEE. The CDR3 runs to 16 residues. The CDR3 spells CASSVEAGEWTDTQYF. CDR3 nucleotide sequence: TGTGCCAGCAGCGTAGAGGCAGGGGAATGGACAGATACGCAGTATTTT.

The V call is TRBV7-6, the J call TRBJ2-7; perhaps TRBD1 as D (6 bases). CDR1 SGHVS and CDR2 FNYEAQ come from the germline V gene. The CDR3 totals 14 residues. Trimming took off 0 bases at V and 3 bases at J, with 9 bases between the two ends. This chain's CDR3 is CASSLAGARYEQYF. In DNA, the CDR3 is TGTGCCAGCAGCTTAGCGGGGGCTCGCTACGAGCAGTACTTC.

The chain employs TRBV28 and TRBJ1-2, with a tentative D call TRBD1 (5 bases). The CDR3 sequence is 15 residues long. Trimming shortened V by 6 bases and J by 0 bases, and 14 bases separated the two germline ends. Germline CDR1 is MDHEN and CDR2 is SYDVKM. CDR3 sequence: CASRLRQTPNYGYTF. CDR3 bases: TGTGCCAGCAGACTTCGACAGACACCTAACTATGGCTACACCTTC.

This chain uses TRBV27 with TRBJ1-5, with D possibly TRBD1 on 5 matching bases. CDR3 size: 15 residues. Germline values: CDR1 MNHEY, CDR2 SMNVEV (reference sequence). The V gene lost 1 base and the J gene lost 3 bases, with 10 bases spanning the gap. In nucleotides, the CDR3 is TGTGCCAGCAGTTTATATGCAGGGCCCAATCAGCCCCAGCATTTT. This translates into CASSLYAGPNQPQHF.

This chain connects TRBV18 to TRBJ1-1, with D perhaps matching TRBD1 (5 bases). Trimming cost V 2 bases and J 3 bases, with 10 bases left between them. This CDR3 has 14 amino acids. Germline assignment: CDR1 KGHSH and CDR2 LQKENI. The CDR3 loop is CASSPSGGDTEAFF. CDR3 DNA: TGTGCCAGCTCACCATCCGGGGGGGACACTGAAGCTTTCTTT.

The V and J genes are TRBV9 and TRBJ2-1, with 7 bases lining up with TRBD2. Germline V lookup: CDR1 SGDLS, CDR2 YYNGEE. J lost 4 bases, V lost 3 bases, and 1 base had no gene match. The CDR3 has 13 residues. The CDR3 bases are TGTGCCAGCAGCGCGGGGGGTTACAATGAGCAGTTCTTC. Translated: CASSAGGYNEQFF.

J is TRBJ2-1 and V is TRBV11-2; 8 nucleotides match TRBD2. Germline CDR1 and CDR2: SGHAT and FQNNGV. J lost 9 bases, V lost 1 base, and 8 bases had no gene match. The CDR3 contains 15 residues. CDR3: CASSLARGGIGEQFF. Here the CDR3 DNA reads TGTGCCAGCAGCTTAGCTCGGGGGGGGATTGGTGAGCAGTTCTTC. The entire variable domain, with the rest obtained from reference TRBV11-2 and TRBJ2-1, is as follows: EAGVAQSPRYKIIEKRQSVAFWCNPISGHATLYWYQQILGQGPKLLIQFQNNGVVDDSQLPKDRFSAERLKGVDSTLKIQPAKLEDSAVYLCASSLARGGIGEQFFGPGTRLTVL.

CDR3: CASSHEPAGGTQYF. CDR3 bases: TGTGCCAGCAGCCACGAACCCGCCGGGGGGACCCAGTACTTC. The chain carries TRBV7-2 and TRBJ2-5; weak D call: TRBD2 (6 bases). The CDR3 spans 14 residues. V was cut by 5 bases and J by 7 bases, with 17 bases left in between. The germline CDR1 and CDR2 sequences are SGHTA and FQGNSA.

The chain links TRBV5-1 to TRBJ2-2; D perhaps matches TRBD2 (5 bases). The V end was cut by 4 bases, the J end by 11 bases, with 12 bases between. Germline CDR1 SGHRS, CDR2 YFSETQ. The CDR3 consists of 12 residues. The CDR3 coding sequence is TGCGCCAGCAGCCCACCGGGAAGTGAGCTGTTTTTT. The encoded protein is CASSPPGSELFF.

This chain joins TRBV9 and TRBJ2-5; D gene ambiguous. Trimming took 0 bases from V and 2 from J, leaving 14 bases between them. CDR3 length: 16 amino acids. From germline, CDR1 is SGDLS and CDR2 YYNGEE. As DNA, the CDR3 is TGTGCCAGCAGCGTAGATCCCGCTAGTTCACAAGAGACCCAGTACTTC. This encodes CASSVDPASSQETQYF.

The chain recombines TRBV5-1 with TRBJ1-2, with 9 nucleotides matching TRBD1. The ends lost 5 bases at V and 3 bases at J; junction bases unmatched: 8. CDR3 length: 15 residues. Germline V lookup: CDR1 SGHRS, CDR2 YFSETQ. The CDR3 spells CASRVGDREHYGYTF. CDR3 DNA sequence: TGCGCCAGCAGAGTAGGGGACAGGGAACACTATGGCTACACCTTC.

The V gene is TRBV6-1, the J gene TRBJ1-4; D uncertain. CDR1 is MNHNS and CDR2 is SASEGT in the germline V gene. This CDR3 is 13 amino acids long. V was clipped by 9 bases and J by 3 bases, with 11 bases between them. The CDR3 DNA is TGTGCCAGTTCTGAGGGTCCTAATGAAAAACTGTTTTTT. The encoded protein is CASSEGPNEKLFF.

CDR3 in amino acids: CASSEEPGGFGNTIYF. In DNA, the CDR3 is TGTGCCAGCAGTGAAGAGCCGGGGGGGTTTGGAAACACCATATATTTT. The J gene is TRBJ1-3, the V gene TRBV6-1; maybe TRBD1 (5 bases). Trimming took off 1 base at V and 3 bases at J, with 13 bases between the two ends. CDR3 length: 16 amino acids. CDR1 MNHNS and CDR2 SASEGT come from the germline V gene.